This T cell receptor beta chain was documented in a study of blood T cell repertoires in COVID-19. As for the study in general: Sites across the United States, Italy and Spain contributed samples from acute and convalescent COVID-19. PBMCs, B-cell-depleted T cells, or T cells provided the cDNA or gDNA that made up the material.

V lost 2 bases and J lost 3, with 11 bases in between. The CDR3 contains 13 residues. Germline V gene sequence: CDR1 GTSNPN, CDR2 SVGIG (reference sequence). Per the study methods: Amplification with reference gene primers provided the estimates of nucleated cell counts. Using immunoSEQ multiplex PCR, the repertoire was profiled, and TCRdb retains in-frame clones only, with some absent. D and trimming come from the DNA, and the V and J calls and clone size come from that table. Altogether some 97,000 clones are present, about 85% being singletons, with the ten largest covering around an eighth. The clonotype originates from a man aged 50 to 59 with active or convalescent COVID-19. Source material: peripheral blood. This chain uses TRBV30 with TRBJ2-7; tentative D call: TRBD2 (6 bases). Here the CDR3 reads CAWSIDSGYEQYF. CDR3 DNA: TGTGCCTGGAGTATAGATAGCGGCTACGAGCAGTACTTC.